This T cell receptor (beta chain) was obtained from a study of T cell responses to AZD1222 COVID-19 vaccine. Germline V CDR1 and CDR2: SEHNR, FQNEAQ (reference sequence). Deletions cut 3 bases from V and 2 bases from J, with 11 bases between. CDR3 length: 14 amino acids. Points from the study as a whole: Just a handful of people given AZD1222 tested seropositive at baseline. Spike was spanned by vaccine-associated CD4 TCRs, which were dominant at 160-218 and 743-854.

The table came from immunoSEQ multiplex PCR; TCRdb's copy has only in-frame clones and leaves some out. Here the sample spans 93,000 or so clones, around nine tenths being singletons. Worth noting for this clone: Its antigen is as yet unknown.

The V gene is TRBV7-9, the J gene TRBJ2-7, with D perhaps TRBD1 (5 bases). The sequence was obtained from an adult in good health. The source was peripheral blood, collected on day 0 of AZD1222 vaccination. Written as DNA, the CDR3 is TGTGCCAGCAGCTTGACAGACAGTGCCTACGAGCAGTACTTC. Protein sequence: CASSLTDSAYEQYF.